These T cell receptor beta chains were read from a single sample in a study of shared clonotypes between healthy human individuals. Clones were read by immunoSEQ multiplex PCR, and TCRdb kept only the in-frame ones, dropping some. This sample yields about half a million clones, of which roughly 80% are seen a single time; about 13% belongs to the top ten. The sample consisted of PBMCs. These receptors were collected from a woman aged 40 to 50 in good health. Some clones in this sample may be carry-over from other donors' samples. Each CDR3 is given with its conserved first and last residue. A D gene is named only where the DNA matches it firmly.

V	J	D	CDR3	DNA
TRBV11-3	TRBJ2-1	NA	CASSLGLGLGALSNEQFF	TGTGCCAGCAGCTTAGGATTGGGATTAGGGGCGCTATCCAATGAGCAGTTCTTC
TRBV5-4	TRBJ1-1	TRBD1	CASSSGGDRALTEAFF	TGTGCCAGCAGCTCGGGGGGGGACAGGGCGCTCACTGAAGCTTTCTTT
TRBV11-3	TRBJ2-1	TRBD2	CASSLDRTSGRDDNEQFF	TGTGCCAGCAGCTTAGATAGGACTAGCGGGCGGGATGACAATGAGCAGTTCTTC
TRBV4-1	TRBJ1-1	TRBD1	CASSQGQGLNTEAFF	TGCGCCAGCAGCCAAGGACAGGGTTTGAACACTGAAGCTTTCTTT
TRBV6-6	TRBJ2-7	NA	CATEEAGWSYGQYF	TGTGCCACCGAGGAGGCGGGTTGGAGCTACGGGCAGTACTTC
TRBV27	TRBJ2-7	NA	CASSLRFSYEQYF	TGTGCCAGCAGTTTAAGGTTTTCCTACGAGCAGTACTTC
TRBV7-9	TRBJ1-5	TRBD1	CASSLSGTDNQPQHF	TGTGCCAGCAGCTTATCGGGGACAGACAATCAGCCCCAGCATTTT
TRBV9	TRBJ1-2	NA	CASSPPPGWGNGYTF	TGTGCCAGCAGCCCCCCTCCGGGGTGGGGGAATGGCTACACCTTC
TRBV4-1	TRBJ1-2	TRBD1	CASSQEIQGTGYGYTF	TGCGCCAGCAGCCAAGAAATACAGGGGACCGGCTATGGCTACACCTTC
TRBV27	TRBJ1-1	NA	CASSLSSGRRNTEAFF	TGTGCCAGCAGTTTATCGAGTGGCAGAAGGAACACTGAAGCTTTCTTT